In its sample, the clone carrying this T cell receptor (beta chain) was seen a few times. The antigen is unknown. The table came from immunoSEQ multiplex PCR; TCRdb's copy has only in-frame clones and leaves some out. The sample includes 15,000 or so clones, 65% to 85% of them seen just once. These data come from a study of CD4+ T cells in melanoma. Study-wide results and caveats: Reportedly, melanoma neoantigen-specific CD4+ T cells showed varied differentiation states.

Trimming at V came to 10 bases and at J to 0 bases, leaving 5 bases not matched to a gene. Germline CDR1 and CDR2: MNHEY and SVGAGI. The CDR3 spans 14 residues. The receptor was derived from a human donor with melanoma. J is TRBJ2-4 and V is TRBV6-5; 8 bases are shared with TRBD2. Sequences were obtained from cells from a culture (not recorded whether cultured in vitro). The CDR3 sequence: CATSGGGAKNIQYF. The CDR3 DNA sequence: TGTGCCACGTCGGGGGGGGGAGCCAAAAACATTCAGTACTTC.